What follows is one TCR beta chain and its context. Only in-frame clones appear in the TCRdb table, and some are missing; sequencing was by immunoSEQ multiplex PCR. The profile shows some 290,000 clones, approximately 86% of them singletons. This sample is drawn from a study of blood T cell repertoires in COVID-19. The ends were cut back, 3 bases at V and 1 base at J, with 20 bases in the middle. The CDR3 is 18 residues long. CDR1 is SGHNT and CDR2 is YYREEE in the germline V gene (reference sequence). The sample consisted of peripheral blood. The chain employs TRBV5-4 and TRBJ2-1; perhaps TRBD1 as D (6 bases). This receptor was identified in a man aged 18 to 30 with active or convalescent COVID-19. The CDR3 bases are TGTGCCAGCAGCTCTCCGGAAACGGGGCAGGGGTCCTACAATGAGCAGTTCTTC. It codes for CASSSPETGQGSYNEQFF.